The 18 T cell receptor beta chains below all came from one sample that was sequenced in a study of blood T cell repertoires in COVID-19. Produced via immunoSEQ multiplex PCR; TCRdb's table is partial and in-frame only. The data hold over 130,000 clones, with about three quarters observed a single time. Sequenced sample: peripheral blood. Every receptor here comes from a woman aged 45-65 years with active or convalescent COVID-19.

This sequence joins TRBV28 and TRBJ1-5, with 7 bases fitting TRBD1. CDR3 length: 17 residues. V was pared by 2 bases and J by 2 bases, with 9 bases of the junction left unmatched. Germline V gene lookup returns CDR1 MDHEN and CDR2 SYDVKM. As DNA, the CDR3 is TGTGCCAGCAGTTTAAGGTTGGGCGGACAGGGCAATCAGCCCCAGCATTTT. The encoded protein is CASSLRLGGQGNQPQHF.

The rearrangement uses TRBV19 and TRBJ1-5; D is ambiguous. CDR3 length: 14 amino acids. The ends were cut back, 7 bases at V and 2 bases at J, with 12 bases in the middle. Germline V gives CDR1 LNHDA, CDR2 SQIVND (reference sequence). The CDR3 coding sequence is TGTGCCAGTACTCCAGCGGCTGGCAATCAGCCCCAGCATTTT. Encoded protein: CASTPAAGNQPQHF.

The genes are TRBV2 and TRBJ1-2; TRBD1 aligns across 10 bases. The CDR3 totals 15 residues. From germline, CDR1 is SNHLY and CDR2 FYNNEI. Trimming at V came to 1 base and at J to 4 bases, leaving 3 bases not matched to a gene. CDR3 protein: CASSEGTGGRYGYTF. In nucleotides, the CDR3 is TGTGCCAGCAGTGAAGGGACAGGGGGTCGCTATGGCTACACCTTC.

The chain joins TRBV29-1 to TRBJ1-1, with TRBD1 identical over 8 bases. V lost 7 bases and J lost 0; bases outside the gene matches: 4. Germline V CDR1 and CDR2: SQVTM, ANQGSEA. The CDR3 is made up of 13 amino acids. CDR3 sequence (DNA): TGCAGCGCCGGGACAGGAGTGAACACTGAAGCTTTCTTT. It yields the protein CSAGTGVNTEAFF.

This chain links TRBV18 with TRBJ1-1; D unclear. This CDR3 comprises 16 residues. Trimming removed 2 bases at V and 6 bases at J, with 19 bases between. Germline CDR1 KGHSH, CDR2 LQKENI. CDR3 nucleotide sequence: TGTGCCAGCTCACCAGGCGCGGGCGGCCTGGGCGCTGAAGCTTTCTTT. This translates into CASSPGAGGLGAEAFF. Drawing the rest from reference TRBV18 and TRBJ1-1, the complete variable domain is NAGVMQNPRHLVRRRGQEARLRCSPMKGHSHVYWYRQLPEEGLKFMVYLQKENIIDESGMPKERFSAEFPKEGPSILRIQQVVRGDSAAYFCASSPGAGGLGAEAFFGQGTRLTVV.

The chain combines TRBV6-6 with TRBJ1-6; D is unclear. With 7 bases removed from V and 5 bases from J, the gap between germline ends came to 9 bases. The CDR3 extends over 13 amino acids. CDR1 and CDR2 (germline): MNHNY, SVGAGI (reference sequence). CDR3 loop: CASKEAHNSPLHF. The CDR3 nucleotides read TGTGCCAGCAAGGAGGCCCATAATTCACCCCTCCACTTT.

This rearrangement joins TRBV19 to TRBJ2-1, with D perhaps matching TRBD1 (5 bases). Germline V lookup: CDR1 LNHDA, CDR2 SQIVND (reference sequence). V was cut by 8 bases and J by 10 bases, with 15 bases left in between. There are 12 residues in the CDR3. The CDR3 sequence is CASGYRQEEQFF. Here the CDR3 DNA reads TGTGCCAGTGGTTACAGGCAAGAGGAGCAGTTCTTC.

The chain uses TRBV29-1 and TRBJ2-3; 13 bases match TRBD2. J lost 2 bases, V lost 1 base, and 3 bases had no gene match. In germline, CDR1 is SQVTM, CDR2 ANQGSEA. The CDR3 spans 16 residues. CDR3 loop: CSVEGGLAGSTDTQYF. As DNA, the CDR3 is TGCAGCGTTGAAGGGGGACTAGCGGGATCCACAGATACGCAGTATTTT.

The chain is built from TRBV6-6 and TRBJ1-2; D might be TRBD1 (6 bases). Trimming cost V 11 bases and J 2 bases, with 15 bases left between them. The V gene's germline CDR1 is MNHNY and CDR2 SVGAGI (reference sequence). The CDR3 is 13 residues long. The CDR3 protein is CAGRSGENYGYTF. The CDR3 nucleotides are TGTGCCGGGCGTTCAGGGGAGAACTATGGCTACACCTTC.

V usage is TRBV28 and J usage is TRBJ2-2; TRBD1 aligns across 12 bases. The CDR3 spans 17 residues. V lost 4 bases and J lost 5; bases outside the gene matches: 8. Germline V gene data show CDR1 as MDHEN and CDR2 as SYDVKM. CDR3 in DNA: TGTGCCAGCAGTTCCTTCCGGGACAGGGGGCCGACCGGGGAGCTGTTTTTT. Amino acids: CASSSFRDRGPTGELFF.

The chain uses TRBV29-1 and TRBJ2-1; 7 bases are shared with TRBD1. The CDR3 loop spans 14 amino acids. V trimming: 6 bases; J trimming: 7 bases; junction bases outside the gene matches: 12. Germline-derived CDR1 and CDR2 are SQVTM and ANQGSEA. CDR3 protein: CSVAAWDSFNEQFF. The CDR3 region has the DNA TGCAGCGTCGCCGCCTGGGACAGTTTTAATGAGCAGTTCTTC.

This chain links TRBV6-6 with TRBJ1-2; TRBD1 agrees at 8 bases. This CDR3 comprises 15 residues. Trimming took 6 bases from V and 6 from J; bases not matched to a gene: 12. CDR1 MNHNY and CDR2 SVGAGI come from the germline V gene (reference sequence). CDR3 residues: CASREGTGPVDGYTF. CDR3 nucleotides: TGTGCCAGCAGGGAAGGGACAGGCCCGGTAGATGGCTACACCTTC.

The chain employs TRBV30 and TRBJ1-2, with 9 nucleotides matching TRBD1. This CDR3 contains 14 residues. CDR1 is GTSNPN, CDR2 SVGIG, per germline (reference sequence). The V gene end was trimmed by 1 base and the J gene end by 6 bases; junction bases not matched to a gene: 6. DNA of the CDR3: TGTGCCTGGAGTGGGGGACAGGGAATAAATGGCTACACCTTC. Translated, it gives CAWSGGQGINGYTF. The variable domain in full, completed from reference TRBV30 and TRBJ1-2, reads SQTIHQWPATLVQPVGSPLSLECTVEGTSNPNLYWYRQAAGRGLQLLFYSVGIGQISSEVPQNLSASRPQDRQFILSSKKLLLSDSGFYLCAWSGGQGINGYTFGSGTRLTVV.

J is TRBJ2-5 and V is TRBV5-6; TRBD1 matches 8 bases. CDR1 and CDR2 (germline): SGHDT, YYEEEE. The ends lost 4 bases at V and 1 base at J; junction bases unmatched: 9. CDR3 length: 16 residues. Here the CDR3 DNA reads TGTGCCAGCAGCAAACAGGGGGTTACACCCCAAGAGACCCAGTACTTC. Translation gives CASSKQGVTPQETQYF.

This clone was seen a few times. This chain connects TRBV9 to TRBJ1-2; TRBD1 agrees at 8 bases. Germline V lookup: CDR1 SGDLS, CDR2 YYNGEE. CDR3 length equals 15 residues. The ends lost 0 bases at V and 7 bases at J; junction bases unmatched: 8. DNA of the CDR3: TGTGCCAGCAGCGTAGATGCAGGGGGCGCCCCTGGCTACACCTTC. It encodes CASSVDAGGAPGYTF. Supplemented by reference TRBV9 and TRBJ1-2, the full variable domain reads DSGVTQTPKHLITATGQRVTLRCSPRSGDLSVYWYQQSLDQGLQFLIQYYNGEERAKGNILERFSAQQFPDLHSELNLSSLELGDSALYFCASSVDAGGAPGYTFGSGTRLTVV.

The chain carries TRBV5-1 and TRBJ2-7, with D possibly matching TRBD2 (8 bases). CDR1 SGHRS and CDR2 YFSETQ come from the germline V gene. The CDR3 consists of 15 residues. V lost 2 bases, J lost 5 bases, and 17 bases lay in between. The chain's CDR3 is CASSLGTRQGDEQYF. The CDR3 region has the DNA TGCGCCAGCAGCTTAGGGACTAGACAGGGCGACGAGCAGTACTTC.

This clone was counted many times. The chain links TRBV7-2 to TRBJ1-3; D is possibly TRBD1 (6 bases). The CDR3 runs to 18 residues. The V end lost 5 bases, the J end lost 0 bases, and 20 bases lay between the germline ends. Germline V gene lookup returns CDR1 SGHTA and CDR2 FQGNSA. In DNA, the CDR3 is TGTGCCAGCAGCCCCAACCCTACAGGGCCTGCCTCTGGAAACACCATATATTTT. Translated, it gives CASSPNPTGPASGNTIYF.

The V gene is TRBV18, the J gene TRBJ2-7; TRBD1 aligns across 11 bases. CDR3 size: 14 residues. With V trimmed by 4 bases and J by 5 bases, 4 bases remained unmatched. Looked up from germline, CDR1 is KGHSH and CDR2 is LQKENI. The CDR3 nucleotides are TGTGCCAGCTCACGGGGGGACAGGGGGGACGAGCAGTACTTC. Residues: CASSRGDRGDEQYF.